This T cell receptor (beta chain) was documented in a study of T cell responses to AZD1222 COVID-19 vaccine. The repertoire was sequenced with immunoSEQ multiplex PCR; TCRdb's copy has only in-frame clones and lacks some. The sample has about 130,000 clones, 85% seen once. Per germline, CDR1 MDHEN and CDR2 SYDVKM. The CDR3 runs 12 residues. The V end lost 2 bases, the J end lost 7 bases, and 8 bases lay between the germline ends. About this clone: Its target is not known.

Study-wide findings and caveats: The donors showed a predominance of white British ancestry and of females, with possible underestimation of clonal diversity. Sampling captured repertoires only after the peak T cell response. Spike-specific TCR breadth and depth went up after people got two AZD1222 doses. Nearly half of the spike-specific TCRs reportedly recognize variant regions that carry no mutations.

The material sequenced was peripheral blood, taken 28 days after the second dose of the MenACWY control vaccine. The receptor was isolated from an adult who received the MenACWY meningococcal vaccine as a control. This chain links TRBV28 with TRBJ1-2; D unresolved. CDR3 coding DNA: TGTGCCAGCAGTTTACTCGTGGCTGGCTACACCTTC. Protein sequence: CASSLLVAGYTF.